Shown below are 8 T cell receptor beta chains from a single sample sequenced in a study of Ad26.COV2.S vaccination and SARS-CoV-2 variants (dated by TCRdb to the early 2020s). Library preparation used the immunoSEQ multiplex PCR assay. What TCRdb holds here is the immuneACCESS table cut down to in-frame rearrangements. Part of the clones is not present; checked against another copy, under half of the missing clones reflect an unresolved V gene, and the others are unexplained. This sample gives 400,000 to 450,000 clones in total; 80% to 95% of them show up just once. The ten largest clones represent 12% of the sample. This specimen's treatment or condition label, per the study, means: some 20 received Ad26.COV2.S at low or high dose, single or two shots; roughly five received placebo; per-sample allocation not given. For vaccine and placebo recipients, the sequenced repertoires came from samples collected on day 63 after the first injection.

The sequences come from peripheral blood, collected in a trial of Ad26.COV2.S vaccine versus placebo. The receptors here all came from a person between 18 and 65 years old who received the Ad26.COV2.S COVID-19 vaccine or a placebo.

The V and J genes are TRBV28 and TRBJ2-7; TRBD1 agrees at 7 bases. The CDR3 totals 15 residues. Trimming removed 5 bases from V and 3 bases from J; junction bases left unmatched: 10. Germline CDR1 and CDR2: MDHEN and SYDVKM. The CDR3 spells CASSSPDRRYYEQYF. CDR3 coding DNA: TGTGCCAGCAGTAGTCCGGACAGGAGATACTACGAGCAGTACTTC.

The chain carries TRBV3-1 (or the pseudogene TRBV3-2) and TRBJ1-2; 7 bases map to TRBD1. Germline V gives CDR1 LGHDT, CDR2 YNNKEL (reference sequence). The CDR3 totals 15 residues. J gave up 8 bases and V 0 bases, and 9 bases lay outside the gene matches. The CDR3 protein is CASSQDLGGAGGYTF. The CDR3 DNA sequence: TGTGCCAGCAGCCAAGATCTAGGGGGCGCGGGGGGCTACACCTTC.

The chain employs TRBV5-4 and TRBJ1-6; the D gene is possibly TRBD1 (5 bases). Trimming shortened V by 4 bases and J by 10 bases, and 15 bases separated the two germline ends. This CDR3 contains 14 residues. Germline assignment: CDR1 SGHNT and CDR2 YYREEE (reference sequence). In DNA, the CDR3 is TGTGCCAGCAGCCCCGGAACCTGGGACTCACCCCTCCACTTT. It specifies CASSPGTWDSPLHF. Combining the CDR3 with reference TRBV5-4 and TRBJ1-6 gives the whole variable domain ETGVTQSPTHLIKTRGQQVTLRCSSQSGHNTVSWYQQALGQGPQFIFQYYREEENGRGNFPPRFSGLQFPNYSSELNVNALELDDSALYLCASSPGTWDSPLHFGNGTRLTVT.

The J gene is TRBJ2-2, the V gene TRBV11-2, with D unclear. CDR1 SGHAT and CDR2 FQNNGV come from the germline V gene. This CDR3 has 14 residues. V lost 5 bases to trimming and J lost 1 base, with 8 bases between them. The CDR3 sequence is CASSRWGNTGELFF. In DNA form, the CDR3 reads TGTGCCAGCAGCCGCTGGGGGAACACCGGGGAGCTGTTTTTT.

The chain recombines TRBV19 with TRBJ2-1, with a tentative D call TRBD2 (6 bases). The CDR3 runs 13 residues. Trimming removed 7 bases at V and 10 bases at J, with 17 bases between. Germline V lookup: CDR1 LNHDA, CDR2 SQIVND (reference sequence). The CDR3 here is CASTASGVGEQFF. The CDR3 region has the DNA TGTGCCAGTACTGCATCGGGGGTTGGCGAGCAGTTCTTC.

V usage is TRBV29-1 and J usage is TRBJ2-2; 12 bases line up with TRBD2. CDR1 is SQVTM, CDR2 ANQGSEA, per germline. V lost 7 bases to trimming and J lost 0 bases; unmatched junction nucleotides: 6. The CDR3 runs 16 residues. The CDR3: CSGRLAGDPNTGELFF. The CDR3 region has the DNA TGCAGCGGAAGACTAGCGGGAGATCCGAACACCGGGGAGCTGTTTTTT.

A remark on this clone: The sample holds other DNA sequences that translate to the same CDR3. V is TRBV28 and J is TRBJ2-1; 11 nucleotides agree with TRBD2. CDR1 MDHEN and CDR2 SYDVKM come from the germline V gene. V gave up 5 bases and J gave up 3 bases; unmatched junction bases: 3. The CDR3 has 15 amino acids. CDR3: CASSPGTSGYNEQFF. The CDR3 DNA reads TGTGCCAGCAGTCCCGGGACTAGCGGCTACAATGAGCAGTTCTTC.

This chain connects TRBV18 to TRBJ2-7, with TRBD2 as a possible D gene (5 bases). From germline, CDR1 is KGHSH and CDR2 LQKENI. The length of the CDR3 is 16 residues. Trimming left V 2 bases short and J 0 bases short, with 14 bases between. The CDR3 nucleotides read TGTGCCAGCTCACCAGAGGGTTGGAGACCCTCCTACGAGCAGTACTTC. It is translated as CASSPEGWRPSYEQYF.